These 3 T cell receptor beta chains were all obtained from the same sample, sequenced in a study of T cell repertoires in aging, cancer and after chemotherapy. Amplification of TCR beta used genomic DNA extracted from peripheral blood. A mixed TRB-A/B primer pool amplified rearranged TRB by multiplex touch-down PCR. Each CDR3 protein gets one entry after TCRdb re-called the multiplex PCR reads with MiXCR. The sample has 450 to 550 distinct CDR3 sequences; around 74% are singletons. Sequencing input: blood. The receptors originated from a human donor with a solid tumor.

This clonotype has only one observation. The chain has TRBV7-3 and TRBJ2-3; 9 positions match TRBD1. Germline trimming cut 5 bases from V and 12 bases from J; bases unmatched to any gene: 9. This CDR3 comprises 13 residues. Germline V gives CDR1 SGHTA, CDR2 FQGTGA. The CDR3 here is CASSRGDREPQYF. The DNA for the CDR3 is TGTGCCAGCAGCCGGGGGGACAGGGAACCTCAGTATTTT.

This clonotype has more than one count but fewer than ten. In DNA form, the CDR3 reads TGTGCCAGCAGCCTAGACAGTCCCAATGAGCAGTTCTTC. Translation: CASSLDSPNEQFF. The V gene is TRBV7-6, the J gene TRBJ2-1; possibly TRBD1 for D (5 bases). Germline CDR1 reads SGHVS; CDR2 reads FNYEAQ. The CDR3 has 13 residues. Trimming shortened V by 5 bases and J by 6 bases, and 11 bases separated the two germline ends.

The rearrangement joins TRBV5-5 to TRBJ1-5; D gene unclear. This CDR3 is 14 amino acids long. V shed 5 bases and J shed 2 bases, with 11 bases lying between them. Looked up from germline, CDR1 is SGHKS and CDR2 is YYEKEE (reference sequence). The CDR3 is CASRPGVGNQPQHF. The CDR3 DNA follows: TGTGCCAGCAGGCCGGGAGTAGGCAATCAGCCCCAGCATTTT.